Listed below are T cell receptor beta chains from one sample, sequenced in a study of beta chain features in type 1 diabetes. Some clones are missing from TCRdb's copy, which holds only in-frame ones; the method was immunoSEQ multiplex PCR. The sample lists under 950,000 clones, roughly a sixth occurring once. The sequencing input was naive CD4+ T cells from blood. These receptors originate from a woman between 18 and 29 years old in good health. CDR3s include the opening cysteine and the closing phenylalanine or tryptophan. Each record gives: V gene, J gene, clone size, D gene, CDR3 DNA, CDR3 protein. A D gene is named only where the DNA matches it firmly. Expanded clones are given a class, and other clones once, few, many or no size at all.

V: TRBV20-1; J: TRBJ2-5; size: NA; D: NA; DNA: TGCACCTCAGACGAACAAGAGACCCAGTACTTC; CDR3: CTSDEQETQYF
V: TRBV5-8; J: TRBJ1-2; size: few; D: NA; DNA: TGTGCCAGCAGCTTGGGTGGGCAGGGAGGCTACACCTTC; CDR3: CASSLGGQGGYTF
V: TRBV7-3; J: TRBJ1-1; size: NA; D: TRBD1; DNA: TGTGCCAGCAGCCCTAACAGGGGTACTGAAGCTTTCTTT; CDR3: CASSPNRGTEAFF
V: TRBV4-3; J: TRBJ2-1; size: few; D: TRBD2; DNA: TGCGCCAGCAGCCAAGTTATTGTGACTAGCGGGAGAAACAATGAGCAGTTCTTC; CDR3: CASSQVIVTSGRNNEQFF
V: TRBV5-6; J: TRBJ1-2; size: NA; D: NA; DNA: TGTGCCAGCAGCCCGGACAGAAACTATGGCTACACCTTC; CDR3: CASSPDRNYGYTF
V: TRBV7-8; J: TRBJ2-6; size: few; D: NA; DNA: TGTGCCAGCAGCTTAGGGCAGCCCGGGGCCAACGTCCTGACTTTC; CDR3: CASSLGQPGANVLTF
V: TRBV27; J: TRBJ2-7; size: NA; D: TRBD1; DNA: TGTGCCAGCAGGCTACAGGGGTTCAGCTCCTACGAGCAGTACTTC; CDR3: CASRLQGFSSYEQYF
V: TRBV5-6; J: TRBJ1-4; size: few; D: NA; DNA: TGTGCCAGCAGCTTGAGGGCCGAAAAACTGTTTTTT; CDR3: CASSLRAEKLFF
V: TRBV2; J: TRBJ2-5; size: few; D: NA; DNA: TGTGCCAGCAGTGGGGAACAGGAACAAGAGACCCAGTACTTC; CDR3: CASSGEQEQETQYF
V: TRBV6-5; J: TRBJ2-7; size: NA; D: NA; DNA: TGTGCCAGCAGTTACCGGTCCCGTGGGTACGAGCAGTACTTC; CDR3: CASSYRSRGYEQYF
V: TRBV9; J: TRBJ2-1; size: few; D: NA; DNA: TGTGCCAGCAGCGTAGGGGACACCTACAATGAGCAGTTCTTC; CDR3: CASSVGDTYNEQFF
V: TRBV19; J: TRBJ1-2; size: NA; D: NA; DNA: TGTGCCAGTAGGCCAGTGAGGCAAAATAACTATGGCTACACCTTC; CDR3: CASRPVRQNNYGYTF
V: TRBV11-2; J: TRBJ2-7; size: NA; D: NA; DNA: TGTGCCAGCAGCCCCGGTGTGGTCAGGTCCTACGAGCAGTACTTC; CDR3: CASSPGVVRSYEQYF
V: TRBV7-9; J: TRBJ2-3; size: few; D: NA; DNA: TGTGCCAGCTGCCCTTCAGGCACAGATACGCAGTATTTT; CDR3: CASCPSGTDTQYF
V: TRBV11-1; J: TRBJ2-1; size: NA; D: NA; DNA: TGTGCCAGCAGCTTATTTGGAGTAAACAATGAGCAGTTCTTC; CDR3: CASSLFGVNNEQFF
V: TRBV28; J: TRBJ2-2; size: few; D: NA; DNA: TGTGCCACCGCTCGGATGTGGACCGGGGAGCTGTTTTTT; CDR3: CATARMWTGELFF
V: TRBV7-9; J: TRBJ1-2; size: NA; D: NA; DNA: TGTGCCCAACGGGGCGTCGATGGCTACACCTTC; CDR3: CAQRGVDGYTF
V: TRBV4-3; J: TRBJ2-3; size: NA; D: TRBD2; DNA: TGCGCCAGCAGCCAAGAGGCGGGTACTAGCGGGAGGATCGTGAGCACAGATACGCAGTATTTT; CDR3: CASSQEAGTSGRIVSTDTQYF